Many counts were recorded for the clone carrying this T cell receptor (beta chain). Its specificity is not known. These data come from a study of response to subunit inactivated influenza vaccine. Overall study results and limits: The authors suggested that every seasonal influenza vaccination recruits few new T cells.

The CDR3 runs to 15 residues. Trimming took 7 bases from V and 5 from J, leaving 20 bases between them. A single record per CDR3 protein comes from TCRdb applying MiXCR to the RT-PCR reads. The repertoire has roughly 540,000 distinct CDR3 sequences, under 25% of them found once; the top ten carry around 2.8%. These sequences were also reported in another study, on T cells expressing NK-cell markers. As reported in that work: Scientists made TCR beta cDNA using 5'RACE template switching with UMIs. Sorted CD3+CD56-NKG2C+, CD3+CD56+NKG2C- and CD3+CD56+NKG2C+ T cells were the source of the TCR beta repertoires. Several of the experiments relied on an anti-gamma-delta TCR antibody so that only alpha-beta TCR T cells were sorted.

The TCR comes from a man aged 50 to 60 who received an inactivated influenza vaccine. Material: CD4+ T cells sorted from PBMCs, obtained roughly 12 days after vaccination. This chain uses TRBV12-3 or TRBV12-4 with TRBJ2-5; weak D call: TRBD1 (7 bases). This chain's CDR3 is CASTRRAGGGETQYF. CDR3 DNA sequence: TGTGCCAGCACCCGACGGGCAGGAGGGGGCGAGACCCAGTACTTC.